These T cell receptor beta chains were read from a single sample in a study of T cell responses to AZD1222 COVID-19 vaccine. Sequenced by immunoSEQ multiplex PCR; TCRdb stores in-frame clones only, minus some. This table holds some 54,000 clones, 89% found once. The sequences come from peripheral blood, collected on day 0 of AZD1222 vaccination. The receptors come from an adult in good health. The CDR3 runs from the conserved cysteine through the conserved F or W. The D gene is left open where the match is weak. Clone size is stated in some rows and not others, as once, few, many or a class when expanded.

CASRRGTGETQYF,TGTGCCAGCAGACGCGGGACAGGAGAGACCCAGTACTTC,TRBJ2-5,-,TRBD1,TRBV7-2
CASSPRGPFSGYTF,TGTGCCAGCTCTCCGCGGGGCCCATTCAGTGGCTACACCTTC,TRBJ1-2,-,-,TRBV18
CASSWGLADNEQFF,TGTGCCAGTAGCTGGGGACTAGCGGACAATGAGCAGTTCTTC,TRBJ2-1,few,TRBD2,TRBV19
CASSLFGLAGASSTGELFF,TGTGCCAGCAGTCTCTTCGGCCTAGCGGGGGCTTCTAGCACCGGGGAGCTGTTTTTT,TRBJ2-2,-,TRBD2,TRBV6-6
CASSPRWGLAGEETQYF,TGTGCCAGCAGCCCCCGGTGGGGACTAGCGGGAGAAGAGACCCAGTACTTC,TRBJ2-5,-,TRBD2,TRBV3-1/TRBV3-2
CASSRGSTDTQYF,TGTGCCAGCAGCAGAGGGAGTACAGATACGCAGTATTTT,TRBJ2-3,-,-,TRBV21-1
CASSQGQPPDTQYF,TGTGCCAGCAGTCAGGGACAGCCCCCCGATACGCAGTATTTT,TRBJ2-3,-,TRBD1,TRBV27
CAWTPRGRAPGEQFF,TGTGCCTGGACCCCCCGGGGGAGGGCACCAGGGGAGCAGTTCTTC,TRBJ2-1,-,TRBD2,TRBV30
CASRALGQGTGEQYF,TGTGCCAGCAGGGCCTTGGGACAGGGGACGGGCGAGCAGTACTTC,TRBJ2-7,-,TRBD1,TRBV5-5
CASSLTWGGPQGNEKLFF,TGCGCCAGCAGCCTCACTTGGGGCGGCCCCCAGGGTAATGAAAAACTGTTTTTT,TRBJ1-4,-,-,TRBV4-1
CASSLARSGVTYEQYF,TGCGCCAGCAGCTTGGCCAGGTCAGGGGTCACCTACGAGCAGTACTTC,TRBJ2-7,once,-,TRBV5-1
CASSPQDSLRTYEQYF,TGTGCCAGCTCACCACAGGACAGCCTAAGAACCTACGAGCAGTACTTC,TRBJ2-7,-,-,TRBV18
CASSSKRQEMNTEAFF,TGTGCCAGCAGTTCTAAAAGACAGGAGATGAACACTGAAGCTTTCTTT,TRBJ1-1,few,-,TRBV7-9
CASRPGLAGYEQYF,TGTGCCAGCCGGCCGGGACTAGCGGGCTACGAGCAGTACTTC,TRBJ2-7,-,TRBD2,TRBV2
CASSPRVSYNEQFF,TGTGCCAGCAGTCCACGGGTCTCCTACAATGAGCAGTTCTTC,TRBJ2-1,-,-,TRBV14
CASSQDPPGVSGGYTF,TGTGCCAGCAGCCAAGATCCCCCAGGCGTATCAGGCGGCTACACCTTC,TRBJ1-2,-,-,TRBV3-1/TRBV3-2
CASSLGTLAHEQFF,TGTGCCAGCAGCTTAGGCACTTTGGCCCATGAGCAGTTCTTC,TRBJ2-1,once,-,TRBV7-9
CASSQGQRTYEQFF,TGTGCCAGCAGCCAGGGACAGCGTACCTATGAGCAGTTCTTC,TRBJ2-1,-,TRBD1,TRBV5-4
CASSRTGTPYGYTF,TGTGCCAGCAGTCGGACCGGGACACCTTATGGCTACACCTTC,TRBJ1-2,-,-,TRBV28
CASSRNSYEQYF,TGTGCCAGCAGCCGAAACTCCTACGAGCAGTACTTC,TRBJ2-7,-,-,TRBV5-6
CASSLGNTEAFF,TGTGCCAGCAGCCTGGGGAACACTGAAGCTTTCTTT,TRBJ1-1,-,-,TRBV21-1
CASRPHGGDTQYF,TGTGCCAGCAGACCTCACGGTGGAGATACGCAGTATTTT,TRBJ2-3,once,-,TRBV27
CASSRNRGRNTEAFF,TGTGCCAGCAGCCGAAACAGGGGAAGGAACACTGAAGCTTTCTTT,TRBJ1-1,-,TRBD1,TRBV6-6
CSASPPRYSNQPQHF,TGCAGTGCTAGTCCCCCACGCTATAGCAATCAGCCCCAGCATTTT,TRBJ1-5,-,-,TRBV20-1
CASSLRDQLKIGDTEAFF,TGTGCCAGCAGCCTGCGGGACCAACTTAAAATTGGGGACACTGAAGCTTTCTTT,TRBJ1-1,-,-,TRBV9
CASSLDVNTEAFF,TGTGCCAGCAGTCTGGACGTAAACACTGAAGCTTTCTTT,TRBJ1-1,-,-,TRBV12-3/TRBV12-4
CASSEGTITDTQYF,TGTGCCAGCAGTGAAGGGACAATCACAGATACGCAGTATTTT,TRBJ2-3,-,-,TRBV6-4
CATSRTGTGNSPLHF,TGTGCCACCAGCAGAACCGGGACAGGGAACTCACCCCTCCACTTT,TRBJ1-6,-,TRBD1,TRBV15
CASSTGLAAYNEQFF,TGTGCCAGTAGTACGGGACTAGCCGCCTACAATGAGCAGTTCTTC,TRBJ2-1,-,TRBD2,TRBV19
CASSEGDIVNPEQYF,TGTGCCAGCAGTGAAGGGGACATAGTAAATCCGGAGCAGTACTTC,TRBJ2-7,-,-,TRBV6-1
CASSLRGSGANVLTF,TGTGCCAGCAGCCTTCGGGGCTCTGGGGCCAACGTCCTGACTTTC,TRBJ2-6,-,-,TRBV11-2
CASSILAGAGNQPQHF,TGTGCCAGTAGTATCTTAGCCGGGGCAGGGAATCAGCCCCAGCATTTT,TRBJ1-5,-,-,TRBV19
CASSERAGDGYTF,TGTGCCAGCAGTGAGCGTGCAGGGGATGGCTACACCTTC,TRBJ1-2,-,-,TRBV6-4
CASSVAGRGPSGYTF,TGTGCCAGCAGCGTAGCTGGGAGGGGGCCTAGTGGCTACACCTTC,TRBJ1-2,-,TRBD1,TRBV9
CASSSTGTATDTQYF,TGTGCCAGCAGCTCAACCGGGACAGCCACAGATACGCAGTATTTT,TRBJ2-3,-,TRBD1,TRBV7-3
CASSLAVSLAWGGQYF,TGCGCCAGCAGCTTGGCAGTGTCTCTAGCCTGGGGGGGGCAGTATTTT,TRBJ2-3,-,TRBD2,TRBV5-1
CAIRETRSSYNEQFF,TGTGCCATCAGGGAGACTCGGTCCTCCTACAATGAGCAGTTCTTC,TRBJ2-1,-,-,TRBV10-3
CASSIRGAEAFF,TGTGCCAGTAGTATCCGGGGTGCTGAAGCTTTCTTT,TRBJ1-1,-,-,TRBV19
CASSPPGSSTDTQYF,TGTGCCAGCTCACCACCCGGGTCTAGCACAGATACGCAGTATTTT,TRBJ2-3,-,-,TRBV18
CASSEGAGSSYEQYF,TGTGCCAGCAGTGAAGGAGCGGGGAGCTCCTACGAGCAGTACTTC,TRBJ2-7,-,TRBD2,TRBV2
CSVGGTEGNTEAFF,TGCAGCGTTGGAGGGACGGAGGGGAACACTGAAGCTTTCTTT,TRBJ1-1,-,-,TRBV29-1
CAIRSDRVLGGTDTQYF,TGTGCCATCAGATCGGACAGAGTTCTTGGTGGCACAGATACGCAGTATTTT,TRBJ2-3,-,-,TRBV10-3